One and the same sample provided the 13 T cell receptor beta chains below, sequenced in a study of OX40 agonist ivuxolimab in advanced cancers. To prepare the library, the immunoSEQ multiplex PCR assay was applied. This immuneACCESS table, as held by TCRdb, lists in-frame sequences with V and J called but not all clones. Of the missing ones, under half trace to an unresolved V gene in checked studies; the others have no known cause. In this sample the table shows about 66,000 clones, about 88% of which occur a single time. Clones ranked in the top ten supply around 0.65% of the sample. The sample in question was CD4+ or CD8+ T cells sorted from blood, obtained in a trial of the OX40 agonist ivuxolimab. The receptors here all came from an adult with an advanced solid tumor such as melanoma, head and neck, liver or kidney cancer.

The V call is TRBV6-1, the J call TRBJ2-1; 12 bases are shared with TRBD2. V lost 4 bases, J lost 7 bases, and 11 bases stayed unmatched. CDR3 size: 17 residues. Per germline, CDR1 MNHNS and CDR2 SASEGT. CDR3 region: CASSAGTSGFRRNEQFF. CDR3 DNA sequence: TGTGCCAGCAGTGCCGGGACTAGCGGGTTTCGGAGGAATGAGCAGTTCTTC.

This clone was seen once. The chain has TRBV6-6 and TRBJ1-4; 7 bases fit TRBD1. With V trimmed by 4 bases and J by 0 bases, 5 bases remained unmatched. The CDR3 runs to 16 residues. Germline V CDR1 and CDR2: MNHNY, SVGAGI (reference sequence). As DNA, the CDR3 is TGTGCCAGCAGTTCCCACAGGGGAGCAACTAATGAAAAACTGTTTTTT. As protein: CASSSHRGATNEKLFF.

This clone turned up a few times. The V gene is TRBV7-9, the J gene TRBJ1-5; 7 bases are shared with TRBD1. CDR3 length: 13 residues. V gave up 5 bases and J gave up 4 bases; unmatched junction bases: 2. Germline lookup yields CDR1 SEHNR and CDR2 FQNEAQ (reference sequence). The CDR3 DNA is TGTGCCAGCAGCCAACAGGGGAATCAGCCCCAGCATTTT. Encoded protein: CASSQQGNQPQHF.

The rearrangement uses TRBV7-2 and TRBJ2-1, with TRBD2 identical over 10 bases. V was pared by 2 bases and J by 2 bases, with 6 bases of the junction left unmatched. The CDR3 contains 17 residues. Germline V lookup: CDR1 SGHTA, CDR2 FQGNSA. The CDR3 spells CASSLQAGGPPYNEQFF. The CDR3 DNA is TGTGCCAGCAGCTTACAAGCGGGAGGGCCCCCCTACAATGAGCAGTTCTTC. Full variable domain (rest looked up from reference TRBV7-2 and TRBJ2-1): GAGVSQSPSNKVTEKGKDVELRCDPISGHTALYWYRQSLGQGLEFLIYFQGNSAPDKSGLPSDRFSAERTGGSVSTLTIQRTQQEDSAVYLCASSLQAGGPPYNEQFFGPGTRLTVL.

The V call is TRBV5-6, the J call TRBJ2-5; no definite D call. This CDR3 contains 14 residues. CDR1 and CDR2 from the germline V gene are SGHDT and YYEEEE. V dropped 0 bases and J dropped 2 bases, with 8 bases sitting between them. The CDR3 coding sequence is TGTGCCAGCAGCTTGGCCGGGCGGCAAGAGACCCAGTACTTC. It codes for CASSLAGRQETQYF.

The chain carries TRBV6-5 and TRBJ1-2; perhaps TRBD1 as D (6 bases). Germline loops: CDR1 MNHEY, CDR2 SVGAGI. This CDR3 comprises 13 residues. V was trimmed by 4 bases and J by 4 bases, leaving 10 bases between them. CDR3 coding DNA: TGTGCCAGCAGTTCGGGACACCTCTATGGCTACACCTTC. Amino acids: CASSSGHLYGYTF.

Details on this clone: This may be a read error: a much more frequent sequence differs by one nucleotide. The CDR3 DNA reads TGTGCCAGCACCTCCGGGACAGGGGGCTACAATGAGCAGTTCTTC. Translating gives CASTSGTGGYNEQFF. The chain is built from TRBV5-4 and TRBJ2-1, with 11 nucleotides matching TRBD1. The V gene end was trimmed by 6 bases and the J gene end by 3 bases; junction bases not matched to a gene: 5. This CDR3 is built from 15 residues. The V gene's germline CDR1 is SGHNT and CDR2 YYREEE (reference sequence).

This chain connects TRBV30 to TRBJ2-5, with D possibly matching TRBD1 (5 bases). V was shortened by 1 base and J by 2 bases, with 14 bases between the two germline ends. The CDR3 has 15 amino acids. Germline V gives CDR1 GTSNPN, CDR2 SVGIG (reference sequence). CDR3 loop: CAWSGAAGWQETQYF. CDR3 bases: TGTGCCTGGAGTGGGGCGGCAGGGTGGCAAGAGACCCAGTACTTC.

This chain connects TRBV5-4 to TRBJ1-2, with 7 bases lining up with TRBD1. Looked up from germline, CDR1 is SGHNT and CDR2 is YYREEE (reference sequence). V dropped 0 bases and J dropped 2; count of bases not matched to a gene: 1. CDR3 size: 14 residues. The CDR3 nucleotides are TGTGCCAGCAGCTTGGAACAGGGGAACTATGGCTACACCTTC. Protein sequence: CASSLEQGNYGYTF.

The CDR3 nucleotides read TGTGCCAGCAGTTCTCGGGGGGACCGAGCCTACGAGCAGTACTTC. Translation gives CASSSRGDRAYEQYF. The V call is TRBV28, the J call TRBJ2-7, with TRBD2 matching over 7 bases. Trimming took 4 bases from V and 2 from J; bases not matched to a gene: 8. CDR3 length equals 15 residues. The germline V gene has CDR1 MDHEN and CDR2 SYDVKM.

The genes are TRBV27 and TRBJ2-3, with 11 nucleotides matching TRBD2. The V gene end was trimmed by 2 bases and the J gene end by 3 bases; junction bases not matched to a gene: 16. Per the germline V gene, CDR1 is MNHEY and CDR2 is SMNVEV (reference sequence). This CDR3 comprises 20 residues. The CDR3 sequence is CASSLEGGGGASGRTDTQYF. In DNA, the CDR3 is TGTGCCAGCAGTTTAGAGGGCGGAGGGGGTGCTAGCGGGAGGACAGATACGCAGTATTTT.

Many counts were recorded for this clone. This sequence joins TRBV6-5 and TRBJ2-7; 9 bases are a match to TRBD1. V gave up 4 bases and J gave up 2 bases; unmatched junction bases: 9. Per the germline V gene, CDR1 is MNHEY and CDR2 is SVGAGI. The CDR3 covers 16 residues. CDR3 DNA: TGTGCCAGCAGTTTACAAAGGGACAGGGCGACCTACGAGCAGTACTTC. It specifies CASSLQRDRATYEQYF.

V is TRBV30 and J is TRBJ2-3; 15 nucleotides align to TRBD2. Germline CDR1 GTSNPN, CDR2 SVGIG (reference sequence). The CDR3 consists of 15 residues. J was trimmed by 5 bases and V by 5 bases; bases with no gene match: 5. The CDR3 sequence is CAWAPGLAGGDTQYF. CDR3 in DNA: TGTGCCTGGGCCCCGGGACTAGCGGGGGGAGATACGCAGTATTTT.